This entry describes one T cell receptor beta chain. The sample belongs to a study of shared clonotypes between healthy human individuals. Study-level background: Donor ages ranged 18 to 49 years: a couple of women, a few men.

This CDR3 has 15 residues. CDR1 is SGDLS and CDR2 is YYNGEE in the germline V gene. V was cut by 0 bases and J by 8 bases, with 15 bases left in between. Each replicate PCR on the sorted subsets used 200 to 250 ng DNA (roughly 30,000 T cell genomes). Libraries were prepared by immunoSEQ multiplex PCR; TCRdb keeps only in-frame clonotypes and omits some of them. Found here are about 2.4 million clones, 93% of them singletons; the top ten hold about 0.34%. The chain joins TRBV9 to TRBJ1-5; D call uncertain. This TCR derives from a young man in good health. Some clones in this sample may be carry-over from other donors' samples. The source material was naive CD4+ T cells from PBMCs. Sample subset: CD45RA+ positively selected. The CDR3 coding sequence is TGTGCCAGCAGCGTAGGAGACAACATATTGGAGCCCCAGCATTTT. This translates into CASSVGDNILEPQHF.